Each of the 6 T cell receptor beta chains below was sequenced from the same sample in a study of blood T cell repertoires in COVID-19. Some clones are missing from TCRdb's copy, which holds only in-frame ones; the method was immunoSEQ multiplex PCR. The data show roughly 280,000 clones, around 87% seen once. Input material: peripheral blood. The receptors were gathered from a man between 18 and 29 years old with active or convalescent COVID-19.

The chain uses TRBV29-1 and TRBJ1-1; D may be TRBD1 (6 bases). This CDR3 spans 14 amino acids. V was clipped by 4 bases and J by 1 base, with 13 bases between them. Germline V CDR1 and CDR2: SQVTM, ANQGSEA. CDR3 nucleotide sequence: TGCAGCGTTGGGGTACAGGGATCGAACACTGAAGCTTTCTTT. Translating gives CSVGVQGSNTEAFF.

The sample holds a few counts of this clone. The DNA of the CDR3 is TGCGCCAGCAGCTCCCCTAGAGAGCAGTACTTC. It is translated as CASSSPREQYF. The chain is built from TRBV5-1 and TRBJ2-7; D unclear. V dropped 3 bases and J dropped 7 bases, with 8 bases sitting between them. The germline gives CDR1 SGHRS, CDR2 YFSETQ. The CDR3 has 11 amino acids.

The rearrangement links TRBV27 to TRBJ1-4; D remains unclear. There are 15 residues in the CDR3. V was trimmed by 5 bases and J by 0 bases, leaving 10 bases between them. The germline CDR1 and CDR2 sequences are MNHEY and SMNVEV (reference sequence). This CDR3 reads CASSPFFATNEKLFF. Here the CDR3 DNA reads TGTGCCAGCAGTCCATTTTTTGCAACTAATGAAAAACTGTTTTTT.

The count of this clone is one. The rearrangement uses TRBV5-1 and TRBJ2-7, with a tentative D call TRBD2 (5 bases). The CDR3 spans 15 residues. Germline V CDR1 and CDR2: SGHRS, YFSETQ. The germline V and J ends were trimmed by 3 bases and 3 bases, with 16 bases remaining between them. CDR3 region: CASSSSGQADYEQYF. The DNA for the CDR3 is TGCGCCAGCAGCTCCAGCGGTCAGGCGGACTACGAGCAGTACTTC. Using reference TRBV5-1 and TRBJ2-7 for the parts outside the CDR3, the full variable domain is KAGVTQTPRYLIKTRGQQVTLSCSPISGHRSVSWYQQTPGQGLQFLFEYFSETQRNKGNFPGRFSGRQFSNSRSEMNVSTLELGDSALYLCASSSSGQADYEQYFGPGTRLTVT.

The chain is built from TRBV6-5 and TRBJ1-5; D is possibly TRBD1 (5 bases). CDR1 is MNHEY, CDR2 SVGAGI, per germline. V lost 2 bases and J 11 bases, leaving 10 bases between the germline ends. The CDR3 totals 12 residues. The CDR3 protein is CASSYLGGSQHF. For the CDR3, the DNA is TGTGCCAGCAGTTACCTCGGGGGGTCCCAGCATTTT.

This chain connects TRBV7-6 to TRBJ1-3; D remains unclear. V was shortened by 4 bases and J by 1 base, with 14 bases between the two germline ends. CDR1 and CDR2 (germline): SGHVS, FNYEAQ. The CDR3 runs 16 residues. This CDR3 reads CASSSVRPGSGNTIYF. The CDR3 DNA is TGTGCCAGCAGCTCTGTTCGCCCAGGTTCTGGAAACACCATATATTTT. The entire variable domain, with the rest obtained from reference TRBV7-6 and TRBJ1-3, is as follows: GAGVSQSPRYKVTKRGQDVALRCDPISGHVSLYWYRQALGQGPEFLTYFNYEAQQDKSGLPNDRFSAERPEGSISTLTIQRTEQRDSAMYRCASSSVRPGSGNTIYFGEGSWLTVV.